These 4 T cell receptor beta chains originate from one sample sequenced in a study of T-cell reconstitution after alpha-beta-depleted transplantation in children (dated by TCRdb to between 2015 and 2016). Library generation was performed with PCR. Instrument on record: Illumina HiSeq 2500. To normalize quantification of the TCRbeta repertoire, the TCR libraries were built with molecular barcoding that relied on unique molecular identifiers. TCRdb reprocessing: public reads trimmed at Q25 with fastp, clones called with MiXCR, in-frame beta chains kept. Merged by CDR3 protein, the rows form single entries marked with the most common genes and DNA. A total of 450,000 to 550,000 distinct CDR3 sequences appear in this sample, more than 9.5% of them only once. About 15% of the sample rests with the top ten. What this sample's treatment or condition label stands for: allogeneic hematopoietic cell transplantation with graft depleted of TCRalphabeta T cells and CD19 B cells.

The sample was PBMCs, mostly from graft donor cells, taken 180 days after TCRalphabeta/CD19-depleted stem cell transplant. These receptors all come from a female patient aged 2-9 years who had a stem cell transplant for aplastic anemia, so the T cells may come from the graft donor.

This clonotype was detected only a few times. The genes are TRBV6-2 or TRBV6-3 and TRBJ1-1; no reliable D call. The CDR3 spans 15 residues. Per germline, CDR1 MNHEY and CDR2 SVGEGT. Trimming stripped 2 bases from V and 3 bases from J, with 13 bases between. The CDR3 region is CASSYPMIWDTEAFF. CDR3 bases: TGTGCCAGCAGTTACCCTATGATCTGGGACACTGAAGCTTTCTTT.

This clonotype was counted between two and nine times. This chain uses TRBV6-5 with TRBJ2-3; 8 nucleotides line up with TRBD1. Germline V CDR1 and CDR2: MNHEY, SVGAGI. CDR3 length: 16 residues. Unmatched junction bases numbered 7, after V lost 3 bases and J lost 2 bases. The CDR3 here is CASSYHSGGVTDTQYF. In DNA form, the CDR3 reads TGTGCCAGCAGTTATCACTCAGGGGGCGTCACAGATACGCAGTATTTT.

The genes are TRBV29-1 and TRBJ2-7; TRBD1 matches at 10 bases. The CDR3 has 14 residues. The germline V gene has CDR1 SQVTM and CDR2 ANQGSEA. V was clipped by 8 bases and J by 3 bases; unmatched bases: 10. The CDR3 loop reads CSLLGQGKSYEQYF. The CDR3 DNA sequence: TGCAGCCTCTTGGGACAGGGGAAAAGCTACGAGCAGTACTTC.

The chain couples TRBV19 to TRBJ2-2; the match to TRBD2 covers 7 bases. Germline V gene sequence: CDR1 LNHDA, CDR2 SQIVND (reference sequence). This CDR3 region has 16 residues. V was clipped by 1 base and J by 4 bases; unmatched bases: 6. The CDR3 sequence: CASSIAMAGATGELFF. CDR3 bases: TGTGCCAGTAGTATAGCAATGGCGGGAGCCACCGGGGAGCTGTTTTTT. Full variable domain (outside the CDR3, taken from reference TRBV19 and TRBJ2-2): DGGITQSPKYLFRKEGQNVTLSCEQNLNHDAMYWYRQDPGQGLRLIYYSQIVNDFQKGDIAEGYSVSREKKESFPLTVTSAQKNPTAFYLCASSIAMAGATGELFFGEGSRLTVL.